This entry lists 24 T cell receptor beta chains sequenced from one sample in a study of identical twins (dated by TCRdb to about 2016). The library relied on 5' RACE. Sequencing was carried out with an Illumina HiSeq 2000. TCRdb reprocessed the public reads (quality trimming at Q25 with fastp, clone calling with MiXCR) and kept in-frame beta chains. A single entry per CDR3 protein holds the most common genes and DNA from its merged rows. This sample holds roughly 200,000 distinct CDR3 sequences; around a sixth were observed only once. The ten largest clones take up 35% to 50% of the sample. The same data also went into a second study, on T cells expressing NK-cell markers.

The sample was CD8+ T cells sorted from blood. These TCRs come from a woman aged 18-29 years in good health.

In this sample, this clonotype turned up a few times. This sequence joins TRBV19 and TRBJ1-1; 9 positions agree with TRBD1. The CDR3 length is 13 residues. The ends lost 3 bases at V and 6 bases at J; junction bases unmatched: 2. In germline, CDR1 is LNHDA, CDR2 SQIVND (reference sequence). The CDR3 coding sequence is TGTGCCAGTAGTATCTGGACAGGGGCTGAAGCTTTCTTT. It codes for CASSIWTGAEAFF.

This clonotype occurred a few times. The CDR3 region is CASSQGQDQPQHF. CDR3 DNA sequence: TGCGCCAGCAGCCAAGGACAGGATCAGCCCCAGCATTTT. J is TRBJ1-5 and V is TRBV4-3; tentative D call: TRBD1 (6 bases). This CDR3 spans 13 amino acids. The germline V gene has CDR1 LGHNA and CDR2 YSLEER. The V end lost 1 base, the J end lost 5 bases, and 6 bases lay between the germline ends.

The CDR3 protein is CASSLTGAAVGEAFF. CDR3 coding DNA: TGTGCCAGCAGTCTGACAGGGGCGGCGGTTGGTGAAGCTTTCTTT. The chain links TRBV27 to TRBJ1-1; 8 nucleotides line up with TRBD1. Germline V lookup: CDR1 MNHEY, CDR2 SMNVEV (reference sequence). After removal of 5 bases from V and 7 bases from J, the junction contained 12 bases not matched to a gene. The length of the CDR3 is 15 residues.

The sample holds many counts of this clonotype. V and J are TRBV6-6 and TRBJ2-7; no clear D. The germline CDR1 and CDR2 sequences are MNHNY and SVGAGI (reference sequence). The CDR3 covers 11 residues. Trimming took 4 bases from V and 3 from J, leaving 4 bases between them. CDR3 amino acids: CASSSVYEQYF. In DNA, the CDR3 is TGTGCCAGCAGTTCCGTCTACGAGCAGTACTTC.

This chain joins TRBV21-1 and TRBJ1-6; TRBD1 is the table's D call, not checked against the DNA. TRBV21-1 is an annotated pseudogene. This CDR3 is 14 amino acids long. CDR3 residues: CASSAGTGQSPLHF. CDR3 coding DNA: TGTGCCAGCAGCGCCGGGACAGGACAATCACCCCTCCACTTT.

This clonotype has a count of ten or more. The V call is TRBV10-3, the J call TRBJ2-1; no firm D call. Germline V gene lookup returns CDR1 ENHRY and CDR2 SYGVKD. Deletions cut 0 bases from V and 7 bases from J, with 10 bases between. The CDR3 has 14 residues. For the CDR3, the DNA is TGTGCCATCAGTGAGTCTGGTCCTTTTAATGAGCAGTTCTTC. This gives the protein CAISESGPFNEQFF.

The J gene is TRBJ2-1, the V gene TRBV7-6; TRBD1 might be the D (7 bases). CDR1 is SGHVS, CDR2 FNYEAQ, per germline. This CDR3 region has 12 residues. V was shortened by 5 bases and J by 8 bases, with 10 bases between the two germline ends. The CDR3 loop reads CASSPRGDEQFF. The CDR3 DNA sequence: TGTGCCAGCAGCCCCAGGGGGGATGAGCAGTTCTTC.

This clonotype showed up many times. The CDR3 bases are TGCAGCGTTGGGGGACAGGGCGGGTTAAATGAGCAGTTCTTC. Translated, it gives CSVGGQGGLNEQFF. This chain uses TRBV29-1 with TRBJ2-1; the match to TRBD1 covers 9 bases. Trimming at V came to 4 bases and at J to 7 bases, leaving 8 bases not matched to a gene. Germline lookup yields CDR1 SQVTM and CDR2 ANQGSEA. The CDR3 has 14 amino acids.

This clonotype was counted only a few times. V and J are TRBV12-3 or TRBV12-4 and TRBJ1-2, with 10 positions matching TRBD1. The V and J ends lost 6 bases and 4 bases, in that order; junction bases with no gene match: 11. The CDR3 consists of 16 residues. The CDR3 spells CASRHNGQGEGYGYTF. The DNA for the CDR3 is TGTGCCAGCAGACACAACGGACAGGGGGAAGGCTATGGCTACACCTTC.

This clonotype has only a few counts. The chain links TRBV14 to TRBJ2-1; 13 bases are a match to TRBD2. The CDR3 has 16 residues. The V segment lost 3 bases and the J segment 4 bases; nucleotides outside the gene matches: 3. Per the germline V gene, CDR1 is SGHDN and CDR2 is FVKESK. CDR3 in amino acids: CASSHKLAGGYNEQFF. As DNA, the CDR3 is TGTGCCAGCAGCCACAAACTAGCGGGAGGGTACAATGAGCAGTTCTTC.

This chain joins TRBV12-3 or TRBV12-4 and TRBJ2-3; D ambiguous. The V end lost 8 bases, the J end lost 2 bases, and 14 bases lay between the germline ends. CDR3 length: 14 residues. Here the CDR3 reads CASRWGPPTDTQYF. The CDR3, as DNA: TGTGCCAGCCGCTGGGGTCCACCCACAGATACGCAGTATTTT.

In this sample, this clonotype turned up a few times. This rearrangement joins TRBV9 to TRBJ2-3; D might be TRBD1 or TRBD2, each matching 5 bases. CDR1 and CDR2 from the germline V gene are SGDLS and YYNGEE. Trimming shortened V by 4 bases and J by 4 bases, and 13 bases separated the two germline ends. CDR3 length: 14 amino acids. CDR3 sequence (DNA): TGTGCCAGCAGCTGGGACGGATCGGCAGATACGCAGTATTTT. It specifies CASSWDGSADTQYF.

This clonotype showed up just a few times. This sequence joins TRBV29-1 and TRBJ2-7, with TRBD2 matching over 15 bases. Germline CDR1 and CDR2: SQVTM and ANQGSEA. The trim removed 7 bases at V and 6 bases at J, leaving 13 bases unmatched. CDR3 length equals 16 residues. CDR3 sequence reads: CSDRSGLAGGKFEQYF. The CDR3 DNA is TGCAGCGACCGATCGGGACTAGCGGGGGGAAAATTCGAGCAGTACTTC.

In its sample, this clonotype was seen a few times. CDR3 coding DNA: TGTGCCAGCAGCTTTAGGGGACAGGGGCCTTACGAGCAGTACTTC. Its translation: CASSFRGQGPYEQYF. The chain couples TRBV7-8 to TRBJ2-7, with 10 bases lining up with TRBD1. The CDR3 loop spans 15 amino acids. V lost 3 bases and J lost 4; bases outside the gene matches: 6. The germline V gene encodes CDR1 SGHVS and CDR2 FQNEAQ.

There are a few counts of this clonotype. This chain joins TRBV20-1 and TRBJ2-7; the match to TRBD1 covers 8 bases. Germline V gene lookup returns CDR1 DFQATT and CDR2 SNEGSKA (reference sequence). Unmatched junction bases numbered 6, after V lost 5 bases and J lost 3 bases. The CDR3 loop spans 13 amino acids. The CDR3 DNA reads TGCAGTGCTCCACGCGGACAGGGCTACGAGCAGTACTTC. Translated: CSAPRGQGYEQYF.

The chain combines TRBV5-1 with TRBJ2-1; 7 bases agree with TRBD2. The CDR3 length is 15 residues. CDR1 and CDR2 (germline): SGHRS, YFSETQ. V shed 4 bases and J 8 bases; nucleotides not matched to a gene: 12. CDR3 protein: CASSPPGGGVDEQFF. In DNA form, the CDR3 reads TGCGCCAGCAGCCCCCCGGGGGGAGGGGTAGATGAGCAGTTCTTC.

The rearrangement joins TRBV30 to TRBJ1-1, with 8 positions matching TRBD1. Germline lookup yields CDR1 GTSNPN and CDR2 SVGIG (reference sequence). The length of the CDR3 is 11 residues. The junction had 4 bases not matched to a gene; V was cut back by 7 bases and J by 6 bases. The CDR3 DNA follows: TGTGCCTTGGACAGGGCGGCTGAAGCTTTCTTT. Protein product: CALDRAAEAFF.

V gene TRBV10-2 combines with J gene TRBJ1-5; a weak D match, TRBD1 (6 bases). The CDR3 length is 15 residues. Trimming pared 5 bases from V and 8 bases from J, leaving 19 bases between. Per the germline V gene, CDR1 is WSHSY and CDR2 is SAAADI. CDR3 nucleotides: TGCGCCAGCAGTCCCGGACAGTCCAGCATTGAGCCCCAGCATTTT. Translating gives CASSPGQSSIEPQHF.

The chain uses TRBV3-1 and TRBJ2-1; 14 nucleotides agree with TRBD2. The CDR3 loop spans 17 amino acids. Germline V lookup: CDR1 LGHDT, CDR2 YNNKEL (reference sequence). The V gene end was trimmed by 0 bases and the J gene end by 5 bases; junction bases not matched to a gene: 3. CDR3 amino acids: CASSQDRLAGGNNEQFF. In DNA, the CDR3 is TGTGCCAGCAGCCAAGATCGACTAGCGGGGGGGAACAATGAGCAGTTCTTC.

This sequence joins TRBV2 and TRBJ2-7; no firm D call. From germline, CDR1 is SNHLY and CDR2 FYNNEI. This CDR3 spans 14 amino acids. V lost 6 bases to trimming and J lost 3 bases, with 15 bases between them. CDR3 sequence (DNA): TGTGCCAGCAGCCTCCGGGTCTACAGCTACGAGCAGTACTTC. Its protein product is CASSLRVYSYEQYF.

The chain carries TRBV5-1 and TRBJ1-2; TRBD1 matches 9 bases. The J segment lost 4 bases and the V segment lost 1 base, leaving 14 bases of the junction unmatched. Germline loops: CDR1 SGHRS, CDR2 YFSETQ. CDR3 length: 18 amino acids. The CDR3 sequence: CASSLRIGTGSPSYGYTF. The CDR3 DNA reads TGCGCCAGCAGCTTGCGCATCGGGACAGGGTCACCTAGCTATGGCTACACCTTC.

This clonotype has at least ten counts. One end of the junction is discordant with germline, which a read error may explain. The chain couples TRBV12-3 or TRBV12-4 to TRBJ2-1, with TRBD2 matching 8 bases. CDR3 length: 13 amino acids. The CDR3 region has the DNA TGCGCCAGCAGCTTGGCGGGGGGCAATGAGCAGTTCTTC. Its translation: CASSLAGGNEQFF.

The chain is built from TRBV11-2 and TRBJ2-7; D is uncertain. The CDR3 is 13 residues long. CDR1 and CDR2 (germline): SGHAT, FQNNGV. The V gene lost 1 base and the J gene lost 4 bases, with 8 bases spanning the gap. CDR3 residues: CASSLGVFYEQYF. Here the CDR3 DNA reads TGTGCCAGCAGCTTAGGGGTTTTTTACGAGCAGTACTTC.

V is TRBV7-2 and J is TRBJ2-7; 11 bases line up with TRBD2. CDR1 SGHTA and CDR2 FQGNSA come from the germline V gene. Trimming cost V 7 bases and J 3 bases; bases outside gene matches: 5. The CDR3 covers 14 residues. The CDR3 is CASTPGLAVYEQYF. In DNA, the CDR3 is TGTGCCAGCACCCCGGGACTAGCGGTCTACGAGCAGTACTTC.